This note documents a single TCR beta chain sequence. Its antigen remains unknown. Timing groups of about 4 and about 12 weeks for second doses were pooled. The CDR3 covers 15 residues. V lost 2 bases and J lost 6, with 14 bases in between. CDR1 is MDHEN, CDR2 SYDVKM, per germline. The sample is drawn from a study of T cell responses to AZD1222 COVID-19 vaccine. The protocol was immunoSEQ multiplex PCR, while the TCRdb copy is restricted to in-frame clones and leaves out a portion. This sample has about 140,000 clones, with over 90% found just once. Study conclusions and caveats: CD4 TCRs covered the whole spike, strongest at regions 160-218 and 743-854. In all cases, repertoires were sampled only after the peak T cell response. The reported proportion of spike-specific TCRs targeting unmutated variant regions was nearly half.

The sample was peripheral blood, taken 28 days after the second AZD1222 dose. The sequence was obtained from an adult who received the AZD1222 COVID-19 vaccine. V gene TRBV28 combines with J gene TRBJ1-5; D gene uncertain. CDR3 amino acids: CASSLDQLVVQPQHF. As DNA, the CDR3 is TGTGCCAGCAGTTTAGATCAACTGGTTGTTCAGCCCCAGCATTTT.